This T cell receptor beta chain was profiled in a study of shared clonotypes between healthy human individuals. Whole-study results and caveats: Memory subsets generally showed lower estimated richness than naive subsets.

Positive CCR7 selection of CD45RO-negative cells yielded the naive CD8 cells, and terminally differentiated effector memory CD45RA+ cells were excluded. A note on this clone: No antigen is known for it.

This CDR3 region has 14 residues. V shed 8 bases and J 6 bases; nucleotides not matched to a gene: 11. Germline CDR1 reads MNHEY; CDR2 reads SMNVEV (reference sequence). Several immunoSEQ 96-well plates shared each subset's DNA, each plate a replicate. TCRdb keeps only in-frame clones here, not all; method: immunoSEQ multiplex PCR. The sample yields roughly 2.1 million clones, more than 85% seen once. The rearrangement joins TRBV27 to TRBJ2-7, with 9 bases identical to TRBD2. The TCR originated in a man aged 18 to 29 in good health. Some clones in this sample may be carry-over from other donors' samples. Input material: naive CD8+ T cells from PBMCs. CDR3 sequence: CASAGLAGLGEQYF. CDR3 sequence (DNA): TGTGCCAGCGCTGGCCTAGCGGGACTTGGCGAGCAGTACTTC.